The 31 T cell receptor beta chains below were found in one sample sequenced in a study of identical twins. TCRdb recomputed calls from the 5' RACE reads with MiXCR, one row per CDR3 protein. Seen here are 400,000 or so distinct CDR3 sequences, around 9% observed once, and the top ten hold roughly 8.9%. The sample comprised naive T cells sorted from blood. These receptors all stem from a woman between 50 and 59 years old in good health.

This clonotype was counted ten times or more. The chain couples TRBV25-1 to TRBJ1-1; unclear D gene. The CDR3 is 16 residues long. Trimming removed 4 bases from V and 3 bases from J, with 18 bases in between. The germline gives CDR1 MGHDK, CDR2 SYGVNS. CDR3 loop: CASSGNVVAGDTEAFF. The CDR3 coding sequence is TGTGCCAGCAGTGGCAATGTGGTAGCTGGGGACACTGAAGCTTTCTTT.

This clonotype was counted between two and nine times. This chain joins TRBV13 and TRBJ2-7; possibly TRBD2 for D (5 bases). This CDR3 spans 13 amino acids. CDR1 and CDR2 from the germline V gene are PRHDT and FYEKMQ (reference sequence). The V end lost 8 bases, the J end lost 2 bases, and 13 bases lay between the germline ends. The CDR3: CASSSGPTYEQYV. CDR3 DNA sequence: TGTGCCAGCTCCAGCGGCCCCACCTACGAGCAGTACGTC.

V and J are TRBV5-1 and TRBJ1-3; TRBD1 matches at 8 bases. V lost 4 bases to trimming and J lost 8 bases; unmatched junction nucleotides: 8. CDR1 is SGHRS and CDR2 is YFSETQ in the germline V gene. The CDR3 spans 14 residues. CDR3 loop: CASSPGQGMDTIYF. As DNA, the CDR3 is TGCGCCAGCAGCCCCGGACAGGGTATGGACACCATATATTTT.

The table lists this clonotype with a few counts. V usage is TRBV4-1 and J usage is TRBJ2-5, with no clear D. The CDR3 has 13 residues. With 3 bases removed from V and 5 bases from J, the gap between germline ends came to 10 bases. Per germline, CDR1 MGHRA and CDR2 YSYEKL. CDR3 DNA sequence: TGCGCCAGCAGCCATGGGGTACTTGAGACCCAGTACTTC. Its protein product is CASSHGVLETQYF.

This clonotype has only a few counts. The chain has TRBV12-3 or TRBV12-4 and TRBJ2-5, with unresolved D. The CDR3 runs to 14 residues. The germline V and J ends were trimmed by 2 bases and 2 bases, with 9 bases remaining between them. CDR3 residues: CASSLSSRQETQYF. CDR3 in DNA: TGTGCCAGCAGTTTATCAAGCCGGCAAGAGACCCAGTACTTC.

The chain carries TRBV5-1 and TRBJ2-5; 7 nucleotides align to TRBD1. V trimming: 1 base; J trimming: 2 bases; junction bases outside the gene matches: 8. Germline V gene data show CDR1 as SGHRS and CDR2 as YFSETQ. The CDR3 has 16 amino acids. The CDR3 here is CASSLSPTGWQETQYF. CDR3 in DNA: TGCGCCAGCAGCTTGTCCCCGACAGGGTGGCAAGAGACCCAGTACTTC.

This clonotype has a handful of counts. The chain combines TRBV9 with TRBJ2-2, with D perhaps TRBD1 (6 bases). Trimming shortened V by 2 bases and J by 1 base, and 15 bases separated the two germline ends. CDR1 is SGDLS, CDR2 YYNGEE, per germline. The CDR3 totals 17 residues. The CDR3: CASSVLQGGRNTGELFF. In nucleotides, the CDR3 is TGTGCCAGCAGCGTGTTACAGGGCGGGCGGAACACCGGGGAGCTGTTTTTT.

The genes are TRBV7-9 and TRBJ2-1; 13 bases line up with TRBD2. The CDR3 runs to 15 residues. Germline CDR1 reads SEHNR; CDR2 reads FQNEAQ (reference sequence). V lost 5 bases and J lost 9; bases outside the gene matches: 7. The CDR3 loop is CASSEPTSGRFEQFF. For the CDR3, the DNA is TGTGCCAGCAGCGAACCGACTAGCGGGAGGTTTGAGCAGTTCTTC.

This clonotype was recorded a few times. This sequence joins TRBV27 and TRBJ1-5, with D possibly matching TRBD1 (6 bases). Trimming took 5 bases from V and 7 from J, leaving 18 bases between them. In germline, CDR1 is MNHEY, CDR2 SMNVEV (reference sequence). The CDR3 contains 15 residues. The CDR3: CASSPGHRVGQPQHF. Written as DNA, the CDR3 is TGTGCCAGCAGTCCAGGCCACAGGGTTGGACAGCCCCAGCATTTT.

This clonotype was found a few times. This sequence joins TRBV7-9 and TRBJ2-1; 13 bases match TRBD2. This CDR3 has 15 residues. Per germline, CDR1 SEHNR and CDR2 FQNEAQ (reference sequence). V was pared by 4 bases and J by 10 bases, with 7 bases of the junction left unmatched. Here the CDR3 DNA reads TGTGCCAGCAGCTCCGGGACTAGCGGGGTAGAGGAGCAGTTCTTC. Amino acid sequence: CASSSGTSGVEEQFF.

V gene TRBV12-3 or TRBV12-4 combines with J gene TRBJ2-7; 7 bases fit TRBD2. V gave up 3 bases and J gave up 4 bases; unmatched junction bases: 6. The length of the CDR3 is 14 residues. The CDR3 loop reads CASSFGGSMYEQYF. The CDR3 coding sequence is TGTGCCAGCAGTTTTGGCGGGAGTATGTACGAGCAGTACTTC.

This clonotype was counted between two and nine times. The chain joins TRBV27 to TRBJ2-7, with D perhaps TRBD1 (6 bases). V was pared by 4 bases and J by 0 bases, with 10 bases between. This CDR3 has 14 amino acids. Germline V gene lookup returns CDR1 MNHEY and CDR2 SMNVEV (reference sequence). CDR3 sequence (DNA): TGTGCCAGCAGTTCAGGACAGACCTCCTACGAGCAGTACGTC. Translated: CASSSGQTSYEQYV.

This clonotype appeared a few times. The CDR3 here is CASRIQRTYPSYNEQFF. For the CDR3, the DNA is TGTGCCAGCAGGATCCAGCGAACGTACCCCTCCTACAATGAGCAGTTCTTC. J is TRBJ2-1 and V is TRBV12-3 or TRBV12-4; D gene unclear. There are 17 residues in the CDR3. The V end was cut by 6 bases, the J end by 0 bases, with 18 bases between.

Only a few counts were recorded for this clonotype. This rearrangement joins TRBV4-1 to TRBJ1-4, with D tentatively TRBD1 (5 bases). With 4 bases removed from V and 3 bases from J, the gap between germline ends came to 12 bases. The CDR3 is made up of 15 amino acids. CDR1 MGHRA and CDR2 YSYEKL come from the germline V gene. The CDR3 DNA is TGCGCCAGCAGCCGAGCACAGGCTGCTAATGAAAAACTGTTTTTT. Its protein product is CASSRAQAANEKLFF.

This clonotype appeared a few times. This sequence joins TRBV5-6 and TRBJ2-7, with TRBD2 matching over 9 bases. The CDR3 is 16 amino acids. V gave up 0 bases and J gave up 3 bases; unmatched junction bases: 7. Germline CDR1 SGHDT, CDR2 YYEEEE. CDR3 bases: TGTGCCAGCAGCTTGGTTGGGACTAGCATAGTCTACGAGCAGTACGTC. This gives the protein CASSLVGTSIVYEQYV.

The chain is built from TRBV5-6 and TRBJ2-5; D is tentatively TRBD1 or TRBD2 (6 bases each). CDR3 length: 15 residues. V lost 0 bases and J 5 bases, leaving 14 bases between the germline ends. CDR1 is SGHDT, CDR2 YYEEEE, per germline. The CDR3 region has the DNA TGTGCCAGCAGCTTGGGCAGGGGCGGAGGGGAGACCCAGTACTTC. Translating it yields CASSLGRGGGETQYF.

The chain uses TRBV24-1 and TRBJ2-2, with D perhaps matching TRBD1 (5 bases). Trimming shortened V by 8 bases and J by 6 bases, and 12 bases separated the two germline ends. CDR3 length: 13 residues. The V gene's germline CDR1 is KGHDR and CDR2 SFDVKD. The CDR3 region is CATKAMGPGELFF. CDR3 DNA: TGTGCCACCAAAGCGATGGGGCCCGGGGAGCTGTTTTTT.

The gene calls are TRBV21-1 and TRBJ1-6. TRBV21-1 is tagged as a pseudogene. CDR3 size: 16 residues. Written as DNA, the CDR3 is TGTGCCAGCAGCAAAAGAGGGAGACAGCTTAATTCACCCCTCCACTTT. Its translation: CASSKRGRQLNSPLHF.

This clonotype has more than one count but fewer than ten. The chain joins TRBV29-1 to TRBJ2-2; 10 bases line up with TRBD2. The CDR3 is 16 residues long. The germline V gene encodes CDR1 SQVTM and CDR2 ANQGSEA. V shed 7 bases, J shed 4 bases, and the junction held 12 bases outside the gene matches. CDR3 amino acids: CSAKKASGSGTGELFF. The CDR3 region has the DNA TGCAGCGCCAAAAAGGCTAGCGGGAGTGGCACCGGGGAGCTGTTTTTT.

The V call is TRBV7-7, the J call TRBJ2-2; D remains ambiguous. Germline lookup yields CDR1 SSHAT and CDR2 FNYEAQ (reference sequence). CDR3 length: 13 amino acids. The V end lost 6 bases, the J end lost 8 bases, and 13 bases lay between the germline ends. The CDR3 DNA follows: TGTGCCAGCAGTTCGGCCCCATGGGGGGAGCTGTTTTTT. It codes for CASSSAPWGELFF.

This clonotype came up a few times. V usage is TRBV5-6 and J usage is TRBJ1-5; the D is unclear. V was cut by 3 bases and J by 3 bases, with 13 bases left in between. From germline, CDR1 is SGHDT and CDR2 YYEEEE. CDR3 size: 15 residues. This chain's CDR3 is CASSSAGFSNQPQHF. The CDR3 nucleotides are TGTGCCAGCAGCTCCGCCGGTTTCTCCAATCAGCCCCAGCATTTT.

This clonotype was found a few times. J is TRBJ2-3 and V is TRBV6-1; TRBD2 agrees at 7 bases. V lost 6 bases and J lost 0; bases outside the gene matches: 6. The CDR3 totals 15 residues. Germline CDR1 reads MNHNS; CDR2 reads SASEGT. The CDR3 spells CASRFLGGSTDTQYF. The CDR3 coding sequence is TGTGCCAGCAGATTCTTGGGGGGGAGCACAGATACGCAGTATTTT.

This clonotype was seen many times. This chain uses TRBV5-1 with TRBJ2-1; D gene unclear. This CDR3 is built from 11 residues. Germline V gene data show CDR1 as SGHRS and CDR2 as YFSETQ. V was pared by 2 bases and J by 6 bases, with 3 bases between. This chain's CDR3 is CASSFINEQFF. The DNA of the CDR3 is TGCGCCAGCAGCTTCATCAATGAGCAGTTCTTC.

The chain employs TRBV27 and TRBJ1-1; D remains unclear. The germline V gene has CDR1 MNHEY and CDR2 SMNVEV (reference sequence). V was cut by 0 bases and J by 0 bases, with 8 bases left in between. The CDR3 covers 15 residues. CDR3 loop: CASSLSIIMNTEAFF. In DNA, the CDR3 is TGTGCCAGCAGTTTATCTATCATCATGAACACTGAAGCTTTCTTT.

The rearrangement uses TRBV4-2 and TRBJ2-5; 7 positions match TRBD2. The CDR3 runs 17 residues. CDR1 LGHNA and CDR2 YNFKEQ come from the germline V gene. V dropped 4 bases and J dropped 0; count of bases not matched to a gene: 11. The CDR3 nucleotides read TGTGCCAGCAGCCGATCCACGGCTAGCGGCTACCAAGAGACCCAGTACTTC. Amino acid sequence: CASSRSTASGYQETQYF.

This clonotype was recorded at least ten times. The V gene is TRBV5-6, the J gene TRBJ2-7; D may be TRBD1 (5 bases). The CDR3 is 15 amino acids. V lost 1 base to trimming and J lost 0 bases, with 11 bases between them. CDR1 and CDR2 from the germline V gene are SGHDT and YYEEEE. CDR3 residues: CASSLTPQGSYEQYF. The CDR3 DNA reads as TGTGCCAGCAGCTTGACGCCCCAGGGCTCCTACGAGCAGTACTTC.

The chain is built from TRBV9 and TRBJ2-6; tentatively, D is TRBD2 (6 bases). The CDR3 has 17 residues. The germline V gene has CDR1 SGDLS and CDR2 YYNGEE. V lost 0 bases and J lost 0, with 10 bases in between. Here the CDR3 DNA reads TGTGCCAGCAGCGTAGTAGCGGAAGGCTCTGGGGCCAACGTCCTGACTTTC. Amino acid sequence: CASSVVAEGSGANVLTF.

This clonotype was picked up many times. The CDR3 DNA reads TGTGCCAGCAGCCTAAGGTCGGGAGTCGGGAGCACAGATACGCAGTATTTT. Translated: CASSLRSGVGSTDTQYF. The rearrangement uses TRBV7-9 and TRBJ2-3, with D possibly being TRBD2 (6 bases). V was shortened by 5 bases and J by 0 bases, with 18 bases between the two germline ends. Germline lookup yields CDR1 SEHNR and CDR2 FQNEAQ (reference sequence). CDR3 length: 17 residues.

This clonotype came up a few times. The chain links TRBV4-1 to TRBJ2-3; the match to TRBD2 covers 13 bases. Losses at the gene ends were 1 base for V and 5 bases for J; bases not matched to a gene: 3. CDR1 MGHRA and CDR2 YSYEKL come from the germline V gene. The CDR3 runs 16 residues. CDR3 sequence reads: CASSQGGLAGIDTQYF. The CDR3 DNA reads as TGCGCCAGCAGCCAAGGGGGACTAGCGGGAATAGATACGCAGTATTTT.

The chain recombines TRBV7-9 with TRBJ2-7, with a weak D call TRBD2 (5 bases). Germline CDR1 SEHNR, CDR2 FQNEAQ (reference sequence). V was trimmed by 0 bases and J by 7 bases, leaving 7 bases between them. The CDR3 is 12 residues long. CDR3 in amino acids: CASSLASGEQYF. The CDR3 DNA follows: TGTGCCAGCAGCTTAGCTTCGGGGGAGCAGTACTTC.

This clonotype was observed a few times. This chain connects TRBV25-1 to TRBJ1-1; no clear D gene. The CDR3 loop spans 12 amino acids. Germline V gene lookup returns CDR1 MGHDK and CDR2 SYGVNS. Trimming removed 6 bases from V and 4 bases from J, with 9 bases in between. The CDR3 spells CASSMTGTEAFF. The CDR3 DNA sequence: TGTGCCAGCAGCATGACGGGCACTGAAGCTTTCTTT. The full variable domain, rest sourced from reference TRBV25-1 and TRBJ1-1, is EADIYQTPRYLVIGTGKKITLECSQTMGHDKMYWYQQDPGMELHLIHYSYGVNSTEKGDLSSESTVSRIRTEHFPLTLESARPSHTSQYLCASSMTGTEAFFGQGTRLTVV.